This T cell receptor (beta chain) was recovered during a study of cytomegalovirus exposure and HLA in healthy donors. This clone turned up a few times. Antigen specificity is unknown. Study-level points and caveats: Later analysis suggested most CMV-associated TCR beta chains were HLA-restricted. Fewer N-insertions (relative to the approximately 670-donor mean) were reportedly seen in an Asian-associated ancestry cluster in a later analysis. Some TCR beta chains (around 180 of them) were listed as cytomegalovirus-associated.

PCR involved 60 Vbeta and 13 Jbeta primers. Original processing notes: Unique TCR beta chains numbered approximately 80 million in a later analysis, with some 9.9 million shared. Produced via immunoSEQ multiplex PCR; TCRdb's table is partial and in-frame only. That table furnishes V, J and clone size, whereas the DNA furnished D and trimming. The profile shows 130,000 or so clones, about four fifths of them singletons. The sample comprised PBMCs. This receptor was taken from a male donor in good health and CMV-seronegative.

The CDR3 loop reads CASSLHHGGDEKLFF. DNA of the CDR3: TGTGCCAGTAGTCTCCACCATGGCGGGGATGAAAAACTGTTTTTT. This chain links TRBV19 with TRBJ1-4, with D unclear. The CDR3 is made up of 15 amino acids. The germline CDR1 and CDR2 sequences are LNHDA and SQIVND (reference sequence). With 5 bases removed from V and 6 bases from J, the gap between germline ends came to 16 bases. The complete variable domain, with remaining parts taken from reference TRBV19 and TRBJ1-4, reads DGGITQSPKYLFRKEGQNVTLSCEQNLNHDAMYWYRQDPGQGLRLIYYSQIVNDFQKGDIAEGYSVSREKKESFPLTVTSAQKNPTAFYLCASSLHHGGDEKLFFGSGTQLSVL.